This T cell receptor (beta chain) was profiled in a study of blood T cell repertoires in COVID-19. At the level of the study: Samples came from the United States, Italy and Spain, spanning acute and convalescent COVID-19. From T cells, B-cell-depleted T cells, or PBMCs came the material, which was cDNA or gDNA.

The CDR3 runs 16 residues. CDR1 and CDR2 from the germline V gene are MDHEN and SYDVKM. Trimming left V 5 bases short and J 0 bases short, with 13 bases between. In the source study's methods: Estimation of nucleated cell counts was performed using reference gene primer amplification. Method: immunoSEQ multiplex PCR; TCRdb's copy keeps in-frame clones and lacks some. V and J calls and clone size are those listed in that table; D and trimming were worked out from the DNA. The sample includes 150,000 or so clones, roughly 80% of them seen just once. The rearrangement joins TRBV28 to TRBJ1-4; maybe TRBD1 (6 bases). Sample: peripheral blood. The TCR was taken from a man aged 60 to 75 with acute or convalescent COVID-19. DNA for the CDR3: TGTGCCAGCAGTGGATCTCCAGGGGCAACTAATGAAAAACTGTTTTTT. Translated: CASSGSPGATNEKLFF.